The rows below give T cell receptor beta chains drawn from one sample of a study of cytomegalovirus exposure and HLA in healthy donors. This table comes from immunoSEQ multiplex PCR, and its TCRdb copy is limited to in-frame clones, with some not included. In total, the table holds tens of thousands of clones. The specimen was PBMCs. Receptors were obtained from a woman in her 30s in good health and CMV-seronegative. Each CDR3 is given with its conserved first and last residue. The order of the fields is J gene, V gene, D gene, CDR3 protein, CDR3 DNA. A D gene is named only where the DNA matches it firmly.

J gene: TRBJ2-6
V gene: TRBV9
D gene: -
CDR3 protein: CASSPDPGAGANVLTF
CDR3 DNA: TGTGCCAGCAGCCCAGACCCGGGGGCTGGGGCCAACGTCCTGACTTTC

J gene: TRBJ1-2
V gene: TRBV5-6
D gene: -
CDR3 protein: CASSLGPGDIYGYTF
CDR3 DNA: TGTGCCAGCAGCTTGGGTCCAGGGGATATCTATGGCTACACCTTC

J gene: TRBJ2-7
V gene: TRBV5-1
D gene: -
CDR3 protein: CASSLEPSAYEQYF
CDR3 DNA: TGCGCCAGCAGCTTGGAACCGTCAGCCTACGAGCAGTACTTC

J gene: TRBJ2-7
V gene: TRBV28
D gene: -
CDR3 protein: CASSFPYYEQYF
CDR3 DNA: TGTGCCAGCAGTTTCCCGTACTACGAGCAGTACTTC

J gene: TRBJ2-1
V gene: TRBV6-5
D gene: -
CDR3 protein: CASSNSGNEQFF
CDR3 DNA: TGTGCCAGCAGCAACTCCGGCAATGAGCAGTTCTTC

J gene: TRBJ2-2
V gene: TRBV6-5
D gene: TRBD2
CDR3 protein: CASSYSPSGSFGELFF
CDR3 DNA: TGTGCCAGCAGTTACTCTCCTAGCGGGAGTTTTGGGGAGCTGTTTTTT

J gene: TRBJ2-7
V gene: TRBV18
D gene: -
CDR3 protein: CASSPSRAYEQYF
CDR3 DNA: TGTGCCAGCTCACCGAGCCGGGCCTACGAGCAGTACTTC

J gene: TRBJ1-6
V gene: TRBV27
D gene: TRBD1
CDR3 protein: CASSLLGQGHSPLHF
CDR3 DNA: TGTGCCAGCAGTTTATTAGGACAGGGCCATTCACCCCTCCACTTT

J gene: TRBJ2-7
V gene: TRBV23-1
D gene: -
CDR3 protein: CASSQEPGSYEQYF
CDR3 DNA: TGCGCCAGCAGTCAAGAACCAGGATCCTACGAGCAGTACTTC

J gene: TRBJ1-2
V gene: TRBV5-4
D gene: TRBD1
CDR3 protein: CASSLDRGPGGYTF
CDR3 DNA: TGTGCCAGCAGCTTGGACAGGGGGCCGGGAGGCTACACCTTC

J gene: TRBJ1-1
V gene: TRBV5-1
D gene: -
CDR3 protein: CASSLGQLDIFYPNTEAFF
CDR3 DNA: TGCGCCAGCAGCTTGGGACAGCTTGATATATTCTATCCGAACACTGAAGCTTTCTTT

J gene: TRBJ1-2
V gene: TRBV11-3
D gene: TRBD1
CDR3 protein: CASSLFLGTGGDYGYTF
CDR3 DNA: TGTGCCAGCAGCTTATTTCTGGGGACAGGGGGCGACTATGGCTACACCTTC

J gene: TRBJ1-4
V gene: TRBV19
D gene: TRBD1
CDR3 protein: CASSPWTGYNEKLFF
CDR3 DNA: TGTGCCAGTAGTCCCTGGACAGGGTATAATGAAAAACTGTTTTTT

J gene: TRBJ2-7
V gene: TRBV7-9
D gene: -
CDR3 protein: CASTAGSAYEQYF
CDR3 DNA: TGTGCCAGTACTGCAGGGTCTGCCTACGAGCAGTACTTC

J gene: TRBJ2-5
V gene: TRBV5-1
D gene: -
CDR3 protein: CASSLAGTQYF
CDR3 DNA: TGCGCCAGCAGCTTGGCAGGGACCCAGTACTTC

J gene: TRBJ2-1
V gene: TRBV27
D gene: -
CDR3 protein: CASSLSGGKYNEQFF
CDR3 DNA: TGTGCCAGCAGTTTGTCGGGGGGCAAGTACAATGAGCAGTTCTTC

J gene: TRBJ2-2
V gene: TRBV27
D gene: -
CDR3 protein: CASRSGTTGELFF
CDR3 DNA: TGTGCCAGCAGGTCAGGAACGACCGGGGAGCTGTTTTTT

J gene: TRBJ1-4
V gene: TRBV6-1
D gene: -
CDR3 protein: CASSLSEGPGEKLFF
CDR3 DNA: TGTGCCAGCAGCCTGTCGGAGGGTCCTGGCGAAAAACTGTTTTTT

J gene: TRBJ2-5
V gene: TRBV6-1
D gene: TRBD2
CDR3 protein: CASSHSGGAEETQYF
CDR3 DNA: TGTGCCAGCAGTCACAGCGGGGGGGCTGAGGAGACCCAGTACTTC

J gene: TRBJ1-4
V gene: TRBV4-2
D gene: -
CDR3 protein: CASSQTRRELFF
CDR3 DNA: TGTGCCAGCAGCCAGACCCGGAGGGAACTGTTTTTT

J gene: TRBJ2-3
V gene: TRBV29-1
D gene: TRBD1
CDR3 protein: CSVETGTGGPDTQYF
CDR3 DNA: TGCAGCGTTGAGACCGGGACAGGGGGGCCAGATACGCAGTATTTT

J gene: TRBJ1-1
V gene: TRBV6-1
D gene: -
CDR3 protein: CASSGAFRGTEAFF
CDR3 DNA: TGTGCCAGCAGTGGGGCTTTTAGGGGCACTGAAGCTTTCTTT

J gene: TRBJ2-7
V gene: TRBV6-1
D gene: -
CDR3 protein: CASSELKAGASEQYF
CDR3 DNA: TGTGCCAGCAGTGAACTGAAGGCGGGGGCTAGCGAGCAGTACTTC

J gene: TRBJ1-5
V gene: TRBV6-5
D gene: -
CDR3 protein: CASSPGGYSNQPQHF
CDR3 DNA: TGTGCCAGCAGCCCGGGGGGATATAGCAATCAGCCCCAGCATTTT

J gene: TRBJ1-4
V gene: TRBV4-2
D gene: -
CDR3 protein: CASSQDREKLFF
CDR3 DNA: TGTGCCAGCAGCCAAGACAGGGAAAAACTGTTTTTT

J gene: TRBJ1-5
V gene: TRBV2
D gene: -
CDR3 protein: CASSESGYSNQPQHF
CDR3 DNA: TGTGCCAGCAGTGAATCAGGGTATAGCAATCAGCCCCAGCATTTT

J gene: TRBJ2-5
V gene: TRBV7-2
D gene: TRBD2
CDR3 protein: CASSSGLALETQYF
CDR3 DNA: TGTGCCAGCAGCTCGGGACTAGCTCTAGAGACCCAGTACTTC

J gene: TRBJ1-6
V gene: TRBV27
D gene: -
CDR3 protein: CASSPGSYNSPLHF
CDR3 DNA: TGTGCCAGCAGTCCCGGGTCTTATAATTCACCCCTCCACTTT

J gene: TRBJ2-1
V gene: TRBV5-6
D gene: -
CDR3 protein: CASSYRNEQFF
CDR3 DNA: TGTGCCAGCAGCTACAGGAATGAGCAGTTCTTC

J gene: TRBJ1-4
V gene: TRBV5-6
D gene: TRBD1
CDR3 protein: CASSLDRGREKLFF
CDR3 DNA: TGTGCCAGCAGCTTAGACAGGGGGCGGGAAAAACTGTTTTTT

J gene: TRBJ2-7
V gene: TRBV27
D gene: TRBD2
CDR3 protein: CASSLTSGRGVEYF
CDR3 DNA: TGTGCCAGCAGTTTAACTAGCGGGAGGGGAGTAGAGTACTTC

J gene: TRBJ1-1
V gene: TRBV18
D gene: -
CDR3 protein: CASSPRGDTEAFF
CDR3 DNA: TGTGCCAGCTCACCCAGGGGTGACACTGAAGCTTTCTTT

J gene: TRBJ2-2
V gene: TRBV10-2
D gene: -
CDR3 protein: CASSGVKRGSATGELFF
CDR3 DNA: TGCGCCAGCAGTGGGGTGAAAAGGGGGTCCGCGACCGGGGAGCTGTTTTTT

J gene: TRBJ2-5
V gene: TRBV15
D gene: -
CDR3 protein: CATSRQVQETQYF
CDR3 DNA: TGTGCCACCAGCAGACAGGTCCAAGAGACCCAGTACTTC

J gene: TRBJ1-5
V gene: TRBV2
D gene: TRBD1
CDR3 protein: CASRLDRGQGQPQHF
CDR3 DNA: TGTGCCAGCCGCCTCGACAGGGGGCAGGGACAGCCCCAGCATTTT

J gene: TRBJ1-1
V gene: TRBV9
D gene: -
CDR3 protein: CASSVGGVNTEAFF
CDR3 DNA: TGTGCCAGCAGCGTAGGGGGAGTGAACACTGAAGCTTTCTTT

J gene: TRBJ2-1
V gene: TRBV15
D gene: -
CDR3 protein: CATSRDSSHEQFF
CDR3 DNA: TGTGCCACCAGCAGAGATAGTAGTCATGAGCAGTTCTTC

J gene: TRBJ1-3
V gene: TRBV6-5
D gene: -
CDR3 protein: CASSYRGGTGNTIYF
CDR3 DNA: TGTGCCAGCAGTTACCGCGGAGGGACTGGAAACACCATATATTTT

J gene: TRBJ2-5
V gene: TRBV7-8
D gene: -
CDR3 protein: CASSVRERRRKETQYF
CDR3 DNA: TGTGCCAGCAGCGTCCGGGAGAGGAGACGAAAAGAGACCCAGTACTTC

J gene: TRBJ1-1
V gene: TRBV19
D gene: -
CDR3 protein: CASSIRGSSTEAFF
CDR3 DNA: TGTGCCAGTAGTATTAGGGGATCGAGCACTGAAGCTTTCTTT

J gene: TRBJ1-1
V gene: TRBV5-1
D gene: -
CDR3 protein: CASSRGVSMNTEAFF
CDR3 DNA: TGCGCCAGCAGTCGGGGGGTCAGCATGAACACTGAAGCTTTCTTT

J gene: TRBJ2-5
V gene: TRBV19
D gene: TRBD1
CDR3 protein: CASTIFEGGDRAVVGTQYF
CDR3 DNA: TGTGCCAGTACCATATTTGAGGGGGGGGACAGGGCCGTAGTGGGGACCCAGTACTTC

J gene: TRBJ1-3
V gene: TRBV6-1
D gene: -
CDR3 protein: CASSEDGTSGNTIYF
CDR3 DNA: TGTGCCAGCAGTGAAGACGGTACCTCTGGAAACACCATATATTTT

J gene: TRBJ2-7
V gene: TRBV7-8
D gene: -
CDR3 protein: CASSPKVYRAGTPEQYF
CDR3 DNA: TGTGCCAGCAGCCCGAAGGTTTATCGGGCGGGTACCCCCGAGCAGTACTTC

J gene: TRBJ1-2
V gene: TRBV6-1
D gene: -
CDR3 protein: CASISLSGGYTF
CDR3 DNA: TGTGCCAGCATCTCCTTATCGGGAGGCTACACCTTC

J gene: TRBJ1-3
V gene: TRBV30
D gene: TRBD1
CDR3 protein: CAWSVQGGSGNTIYF
CDR3 DNA: TGTGCCTGGAGTGTACAGGGGGGCTCTGGAAACACCATATATTTT

J gene: TRBJ2-2
V gene: TRBV10-1
D gene: -
CDR3 protein: CASSEAGSNTGELFF
CDR3 DNA: TGCGCCAGCAGTGAGGCAGGATCGAACACCGGGGAGCTGTTTTTT

J gene: TRBJ2-1
V gene: TRBV19
D gene: TRBD2
CDR3 protein: CASSIYPGGPNEQFF
CDR3 DNA: TGTGCCAGTAGTATATACCCGGGGGGACCCAATGAGCAGTTCTTC

J gene: TRBJ1-1
V gene: TRBV18
D gene: -
CDR3 protein: CASSPPAGSTEAFF
CDR3 DNA: TGTGCCAGCTCACCTCCGGCGGGGTCCACTGAAGCTTTCTTT

J gene: TRBJ2-3
V gene: TRBV19
D gene: TRBD2
CDR3 protein: CASHGGGLDTQYF
CDR3 DNA: TGTGCCAGCCATGGGGGGGGACTAGATACGCAGTATTTT

J gene: TRBJ2-1
V gene: TRBV29-1
D gene: -
CDR3 protein: CSVGHRDPYNEQFF
CDR3 DNA: TGCAGCGTTGGGCACAGGGACCCCTACAATGAGCAGTTCTTC

J gene: TRBJ1-2
V gene: TRBV19
D gene: -
CDR3 protein: CASSIKEKGRAYGYTF
CDR3 DNA: TGTGCCAGTAGTATAAAGGAGAAAGGGAGGGCCTATGGCTACACCTTC

J gene: TRBJ1-5
V gene: TRBV6-1
D gene: -
CDR3 protein: CASSAEEHRNQPQHF
CDR3 DNA: TGTGCCAGCAGTGCCGAGGAACACCGCAATCAGCCCCAGCATTTT

J gene: TRBJ1-1
V gene: TRBV7-6
D gene: TRBD1
CDR3 protein: CASSFGQGTEAFF
CDR3 DNA: TGTGCCAGCAGCTTTGGACAGGGCACTGAAGCTTTCTTT

J gene: TRBJ1-1
V gene: TRBV30
D gene: -
CDR3 protein: CAWNRQENTEAFF
CDR3 DNA: TGTGCCTGGAATCGACAGGAGAACACTGAAGCTTTCTTT

J gene: TRBJ2-7
V gene: TRBV6-5
D gene: -
CDR3 protein: CASRTVRGSYEQYF
CDR3 DNA: TGTGCCAGCAGGACGGTTAGGGGCTCCTACGAGCAGTACTTC

J gene: TRBJ1-1
V gene: TRBV7-9
D gene: TRBD1
CDR3 protein: CASSIPGQGNTEAFF
CDR3 DNA: TGTGCCAGCAGCATCCCGGGACAGGGAAACACTGAAGCTTTCTTT

J gene: TRBJ2-1
V gene: TRBV5-6
D gene: TRBD2
CDR3 protein: CASSFFGSGVDNEQFF
CDR3 DNA: TGTGCCAGCAGCTTTTTTGGTAGCGGGGTGGACAATGAGCAGTTCTTC

J gene: TRBJ1-1
V gene: TRBV29-1
D gene: -
CDR3 protein: CSFIGGGRPEAFF
CDR3 DNA: TGCAGCTTTATAGGGGGTGGGCGACCTGAAGCTTTCTTT

J gene: TRBJ1-6
V gene: TRBV4-1
D gene: -
CDR3 protein: CASSQEAGNSPLHF
CDR3 DNA: TGCGCCAGCAGCCAGGAGGCTGGAAATTCACCCCTCCACTTT